This T cell receptor beta chain originates from a study of neurological immune-mediated disorders. The sample's time point: longitudinal time-point 3. The sample holds many counts of this clonotype. The CDR3 spans 14 residues. Germline V gene data show CDR1 as SGHRS and CDR2 as YFSETQ. Trimming pared 1 base from V and 6 bases from J, leaving 11 bases between. TCRdb redid the calling of the 5' RACE reads with MiXCR, one entry per CDR3 protein. Of about 50,000 distinct CDR3 sequences in the sample, roughly 8% were seen once. The TCR comes from a woman in her 40s in good health. Source material: PBMCs. The chain has TRBV5-1 and TRBJ2-1, with D possibly being TRBD1 (6 bases). Here the CDR3 reads CASSLNTGPNEQFF. The CDR3 coding sequence is TGCGCCAGCAGCTTGAATACAGGGCCCAATGAGCAGTTCTTC.